This T cell receptor (beta chain) was captured by sequencing in a study of T cells expressing NK-cell markers. Study context: Investigators obtained TCR beta repertoires from sorted CD3+CD56+NKG2C+, CD3+CD56+NKG2C- and CD3+CD56-NKG2C+ T cells.

CDR1 is MGHRA, CDR2 YSYEKL, per germline. The CDR3 runs 14 residues. With the 5' RACE reads reprocessed, TCRdb shows one record per CDR3 protein and no DNA. The sample table includes about 400,000 distinct CDR3 sequences. The genes are TRBV4-1 and TRBJ2-1; the TRBD2 assignment by TCRdb is unverifiable without DNA. The TCR sequence derives from a woman in her 50s in good health. The sequencing sample was made of blood T cells: a sorted CD56 or NKG2C T cell subset, CD4+ or CD8+ T cells, or bulk PBMC T cells (not recorded which). The CDR3 here is CASSSRLVNNEQFF.